The entry below gives a single TCR beta chain sequence along with its context. The data were taken from a study of blood T cell repertoires in COVID-19. Across the study: Both acute and convalescent COVID-19 samples were obtained from the United States, Italy and Spain. Sources were T cells, B-cell-depleted T cells, or PBMCs; the material itself was cDNA or gDNA.

Authors' methods: Reference gene primer amplification gave nucleated cell count estimates. TCRdb's table, derived via immunoSEQ multiplex PCR, lists solely in-frame clones and lacks some. V and J calls plus clone size are reproduced from that table; the DNA served to infer D and trimming. Among about 480,000 clones, roughly 89% were seen once, and the ten largest hold around 8%. The V gene lost 6 bases and the J gene lost 12 bases, with 12 bases spanning the gap. This CDR3 region has 12 residues. During active infection, Seattle patients enrolled and were then monitored through disease. The V and J genes are TRBV12-3 or TRBV12-4 and TRBJ1-6; a possible D gene is TRBD1 (6 bases). The sequence was collected from a woman between 50 and 59 years old with COVID-19, enrolled during active disease. Sequencing was carried out using peripheral blood. CDR3 protein: CASSPPRGPLHF. The CDR3 nucleotides are TGTGCCAGCAGCCCCCCCAGGGGACCCCTCCACTTT.